A single sample is the source of the 26 T cell receptor beta chains below, sequenced in a study of radiation and T cells in renal cell carcinoma. The data were produced by immunoSEQ multiplex PCR, yet TCRdb's version contains in-frame clones alone and is incomplete. This table has about 160,000 clones, about 85% appearing once. Regarding time point: baseline pretreatment blood. Described treatment: 15 Gy SBRT to primary tumor, nephrectomy 4 weeks later. Sequenced material: blood, taken from a patient whose treatment included radiotherapy and nephrectomy. Receptors originate from a woman aged 70-85 years with renal cell carcinoma.

This chain connects TRBV5-6 to TRBJ1-2; 8 nucleotides line up with TRBD1. V gave up 0 bases and J gave up 2 bases; unmatched junction bases: 6. Germline values: CDR1 SGHDT, CDR2 YYEEEE. CDR3 length: 16 amino acids. The CDR3 reads CASSLGDRGRNYGYTF. Written as DNA, the CDR3 is TGTGCCAGCAGCTTGGGAGACAGGGGTAGGAACTATGGCTACACCTTC.

This CDR3 is CACDRAGGDTQYF. CDR3 sequence (DNA): TGTGCCTGCGACCGGGCGGGGGGGGATACGCAGTATTTT. V is TRBV30 and J is TRBJ2-3; TRBD2 agrees at 9 bases. Germline loops: CDR1 GTSNPN, CDR2 SVGIG (reference sequence). V lost 6 bases, J lost 6 bases, and 7 bases stayed unmatched. The CDR3 totals 13 residues. Filled out from reference TRBV30 and TRBJ2-3, the complete variable domain reads SQTIHQWPATLVQPVGSPLSLECTVEGTSNPNLYWYRQAAGRGLQLLFYSVGIGQISSEVPQNLSASRPQDRQFILSSKKLLLSDSGFYLCACDRAGGDTQYFGPGTRLTVL.

The gene calls are TRBV18 and TRBJ2-3; TRBD2 aligns across 8 bases. Germline CDR1 reads KGHSH; CDR2 reads LQKENI. The CDR3 extends over 15 amino acids. After removal of 3 bases from V and 6 bases from J, the junction contained 8 bases not matched to a gene. CDR3 loop: CASSPGPGGLDTQYF. In nucleotides, the CDR3 is TGTGCCAGCTCACCCGGCCCGGGGGGGTTGGATACGCAGTATTTT.

The rearrangement uses TRBV6-6 and TRBJ1-5; 9 positions agree with TRBD1. Trimming at V came to 2 bases and at J to 4 bases, leaving 6 bases not matched to a gene. The CDR3 has 16 amino acids. Germline V gene sequence: CDR1 MNHNY, CDR2 SVGAGI (reference sequence). CDR3 residues: CASSYRRQGENQPQHF. The CDR3 region has the DNA TGTGCCAGCAGTTACCGCCGACAGGGGGAGAATCAGCCCCAGCATTTT.

This rearrangement joins TRBV6-4 to TRBJ2-2, with 7 bases matching TRBD2. Germline trimming cut 4 bases from V and 5 bases from J; bases unmatched to any gene: 4. CDR1 and CDR2 (germline): MRHNA, SNTAGT. This CDR3 has 14 amino acids. CDR3 sequence reads: CASSGTSETGELFF. The CDR3 bases are TGTGCCAGCAGTGGGACTAGTGAAACCGGGGAGCTGTTTTTT.

The V gene is TRBV5-4, the J gene TRBJ1-2, with a weak D call TRBD1 (5 bases). This CDR3 is built from 16 residues. Per the germline V gene, CDR1 is SGHNT and CDR2 is YYREEE (reference sequence). V lost 0 bases to trimming and J lost 6 bases, with 18 bases between them. DNA for the CDR3: TGTGCCAGCAGCTTGGCGTGGCAGACGGGGGAAAATGGCTACACCTTC. Encoded protein: CASSLAWQTGENGYTF. The full variable domain, in which reference TRBV5-4 and TRBJ1-2 provide the parts outside the CDR3, is ETGVTQSPTHLIKTRGQQVTLRCSSQSGHNTVSWYQQALGQGPQFIFQYYREEENGRGNFPPRFSGLQFPNYSSELNVNALELDDSALYLCASSLAWQTGENGYTFGSGTRLTVV.

The V call is TRBV11-3, the J call TRBJ2-2; D remains ambiguous. From germline, CDR1 is SGHNT and CDR2 YENEEA. This CDR3 comprises 16 residues. V dropped 4 bases and J dropped 2 bases, with 14 bases sitting between them. CDR3 protein: CASSSHLPANTGELFF. CDR3 DNA sequence: TGTGCCAGCAGCTCTCACCTTCCTGCTAACACCGGGGAGCTGTTTTTT. The entire variable domain, with the rest obtained from reference TRBV11-3 and TRBJ2-2, is as follows: EAGVVQSPRYKIIEKKQPVAFWCNPISGHNTLYWYLQNLGQGPELLIRYENEEAVDDSQLPKDRFSAERLKGVDSTLKIQPAELGDSAVYLCASSSHLPANTGELFFGEGSRLTVL.

As regards this clone: One junction end disagrees with the germline gene, perhaps due to a read error. Additional DNA sequences in this sample encode the identical CDR3. V and J are TRBV7-9 and TRBJ2-2, with D perhaps given as TRBD1 or TRBD2 (5 bases each). This CDR3 region has 15 residues. Looked up from germline, CDR1 is SEHNR and CDR2 is FQNEAQ (reference sequence). CDR3 DNA: TGTGCCAGCAGCTTCCGGGACCTGAACACCGGAGAGCTGTTTTTT. Protein sequence: CASSFRDLNTGELFF.

The rearrangement uses TRBV15 and TRBJ2-3, with TRBD2 matching over 7 bases. CDR3 length equals 16 residues. The trim removed 3 bases at V and 5 bases at J, leaving 11 bases unmatched. Germline V lookup: CDR1 LNHNV, CDR2 YYDKDF (reference sequence). The chain's CDR3 is CATSSVPSGGIDTQYF. The CDR3 nucleotides are TGTGCCACCAGCAGCGTCCCTTCGGGGGGAATAGATACGCAGTATTTT.

This rearrangement joins TRBV7-3 to TRBJ2-7; 9 bases fit TRBD1. The CDR3 loop spans 16 amino acids. V trimming: 1 base; J trimming: 6 bases; junction bases outside the gene matches: 10. Germline values: CDR1 SGHTA, CDR2 FQGTGA. The CDR3: CASSLRGGTGSGEQYF. CDR3 bases: TGTGCCAGCAGCTTAAGGGGCGGGACAGGGTCGGGCGAGCAGTACTTC.

This chain joins TRBV7-9 and TRBJ1-2; D gene unclear. The CDR3 runs 15 residues. V was shortened by 5 bases and J by 5 bases, with 18 bases between the two germline ends. CDR1 is SEHNR and CDR2 is FQNEAQ in the germline V gene (reference sequence). For the CDR3, the DNA is TGTGCCAGCAGCCCCTTGTCCGGGGAGGGTTATGGCTACACCTTC. As protein: CASSPLSGEGYGYTF.

The chain is built from TRBV29-1 and TRBJ2-6; TRBD2 is a possible D gene (6 bases). Germline CDR1 and CDR2: SQVTM and ANQGSEA. Trimming removed 3 bases at V and 3 bases at J, with 12 bases between. The CDR3 is 15 amino acids. CDR3 sequence: CSVDSGDSGANVLTF. CDR3 nucleotides: TGCAGCGTTGATTCGGGGGATAGTGGGGCCAACGTCCTGACTTTC.

The chain is built from TRBV11-2 and TRBJ1-2; D is unresolved. The V end lost 6 bases, the J end lost 4 bases, and 9 bases lay between the germline ends. There are 12 residues in the CDR3. The germline CDR1 and CDR2 sequences are SGHAT and FQNNGV. The CDR3 nucleotides are TGTGCCAGCAGTCTTGAGATCTATGGCTACACCTTC. It specifies CASSLEIYGYTF.

The chain links TRBV7-9 to TRBJ2-7; 10 bases line up with TRBD1. The length of the CDR3 is 14 residues. The germline V gene has CDR1 SEHNR and CDR2 FQNEAQ (reference sequence). The V segment lost 4 bases and the J segment 3 bases; nucleotides outside the gene matches: 3. The CDR3 nucleotides are TGTGCCAGCAGCTCGACAGGGGGCCACTACGAGCAGTACTTC. Its protein is CASSSTGGHYEQYF.

This chain connects TRBV2 to TRBJ2-1; 9 positions match TRBD1. Per germline, CDR1 SNHLY and CDR2 FYNNEI. The CDR3 length is 16 residues. V shed 6 bases and J 7 bases; nucleotides not matched to a gene: 13. CDR3 nucleotides: TGTGCCAGCAGCTCCGGACAGGGGCGATACAATAATGAGCAGTTCTTC. It translates to CASSSGQGRYNNEQFF.

The table lists this clone with a few counts. V is TRBV6-1 and J is TRBJ1-1, with TRBD1 identical over 7 bases. Germline V gene data show CDR1 as MNHNS and CDR2 as SASEGT. The junction had 7 bases not matched to a gene; V was cut back by 4 bases and J by 2 bases. This CDR3 has 15 amino acids. CDR3 sequence (DNA): TGTGCCAGCAGTGGCAACAGGGGATACAACACTGAAGCTTTCTTT. Translation: CASSGNRGYNTEAFF.

The chain recombines TRBV4-3 with TRBJ1-1; no definite D call. The CDR3 contains 13 residues. Germline values: CDR1 LGHNA, CDR2 YSLEER. V was pared by 1 base and J by 4 bases, with 7 bases between. CDR3 DNA: TGCGCCAGCAGCCAAGGGTGGTCCACTGAAGCTTTCTTT. This codes for CASSQGWSTEAFF.

This sequence joins TRBV5-1 and TRBJ1-2; D gene ambiguous. Germline V lookup: CDR1 SGHRS, CDR2 YFSETQ. With 4 bases removed from V and 8 bases from J, the gap between germline ends came to 24 bases. This CDR3 spans 16 amino acids. CDR3 region: CASSPYSTGPFEGYTF. The CDR3 DNA reads TGCGCCAGCAGCCCTTATTCCACCGGGCCTTTTGAGGGCTACACCTTC.

V and J are TRBV27 and TRBJ2-1; TRBD2 is a possible D gene (5 bases). The CDR3 loop spans 15 amino acids. The germline V gene has CDR1 MNHEY and CDR2 SMNVEV (reference sequence). V was cut by 5 bases and J by 4 bases, with 15 bases left in between. CDR3 sequence reads: CASSAVGNIYNEQFF. Written as DNA, the CDR3 is TGTGCCAGCAGTGCGGTCGGGAACATATACAATGAGCAGTTCTTC.

The gene calls are TRBV7-2 and TRBJ1-2; TRBD1 aligns across 10 bases. The V and J ends lost 3 bases and 4 bases, in that order; junction bases with no gene match: 5. The germline V gene has CDR1 SGHTA and CDR2 FQGNSA. The CDR3 is made up of 15 amino acids. The CDR3 region has the DNA TGTGCCAGCAGCTTGTCGACAGGGGGCCGCTATGGCTACACCTTC. This encodes CASSLSTGGRYGYTF.

The chain couples TRBV6-1 to TRBJ2-3; 9 nucleotides match TRBD1. This CDR3 is 18 amino acids long. Per the germline V gene, CDR1 is MNHNS and CDR2 is SASEGT. The V gene end was trimmed by 2 bases and the J gene end by 1 base; junction bases not matched to a gene: 10. The CDR3 DNA is TGTGCCAGCAGTGAAAAGGGACAGGGCTTAGTAGGCACAGATACGCAGTATTTT. This gives the protein CASSEKGQGLVGTDTQYF.

The chain recombines TRBV5-1 with TRBJ2-7; D perhaps matches TRBD2 (5 bases). The V and J ends lost 4 bases and 1 base respectively, with 9 bases between them. Germline V gene lookup returns CDR1 SGHRS and CDR2 YFSETQ. The CDR3 loop spans 13 amino acids. For the CDR3, the DNA is TGCGCCAGCAGCCGGGGATCATCCTACGAGCAGTACTTC. The encoded protein is CASSRGSSYEQYF. Based on the CDR3 plus reference TRBV5-1 and TRBJ2-7, the full variable domain is KAGVTQTPRYLIKTRGQQVTLSCSPISGHRSVSWYQQTPGQGLQFLFEYFSETQRNKGNFPGRFSGRQFSNSRSEMNVSTLELGDSALYLCASSRGSSYEQYFGPGTRLTVT.

J is TRBJ1-3 and V is TRBV6-1; the D gene is possibly TRBD1 (6 bases). CDR1 and CDR2 from the germline V gene are MNHNS and SASEGT. V lost 5 bases, J lost 15 bases, and 17 bases lay in between. This CDR3 spans 12 amino acids. CDR3 nucleotides: TGTGCCAGCAGTAAAGACAGGCTCGGTGGATATTTT. This codes for CASSKDRLGGYF.

CDR3 coding DNA: TGTGCCTGGAGTGGACGGATCCAGGATTCACCCCTCCACTTT. It specifies CAWSGRIQDSPLHF. The chain combines TRBV30 with TRBJ1-6, with D unclear. Germline CDR1 and CDR2: GTSNPN and SVGIG (reference sequence). CDR3 length equals 14 residues. Trimming removed 1 base from V and 8 bases from J, with 12 bases in between.

V is TRBV6-6 and J is TRBJ1-2; possible D gene TRBD1, 6 bases. Germline lookup yields CDR1 MNHNY and CDR2 SVGAGI (reference sequence). CDR3 length: 14 amino acids. The V end lost 6 bases, the J end lost 4 bases, and 15 bases lay between the germline ends. CDR3 region: CASRSTGPAYGYTF. CDR3 nucleotide sequence: TGTGCCAGCAGGTCCACAGGGCCCGCCTATGGCTACACCTTC.

The V call is TRBV5-4, the J call TRBJ2-1; the match to TRBD1 covers 7 bases. This CDR3 has 14 residues. CDR1 and CDR2 (germline): SGHNT, YYREEE (reference sequence). V gave up 1 base and J gave up 4 bases; unmatched junction bases: 2. CDR3 sequence reads: CASSLQGEYNEQFF. CDR3 DNA: TGTGCCAGCAGCTTGCAGGGGGAGTACAATGAGCAGTTCTTC.